These 20 T cell receptor beta chains came from one sample sequenced in a study of Graves' ophthalmopathy and Graves' hyperthyroidism. The sequenced template was RNA, covering the TCR beta CDR3 region. HTBI-primed RT-PCR formed the first round, and a multiplex PCR formed the second. TCRdb reprocessed the multiplex PCR reads with MiXCR, giving one entry per CDR3 protein. This sample has 210,000 or so distinct CDR3 sequences, with roughly 27% found just once. The source material was peripheral blood. Source of these receptors: a man aged 50-60 years with Graves' ophthalmopathy.

V is TRBV6-2 or TRBV6-3 and J is TRBJ2-6; the D gene is possibly TRBD2 (5 bases). The V end lost 4 bases, the J end lost 0 bases, and 10 bases lay between the germline ends. CDR3 size: 16 residues. The germline V gene encodes CDR1 MNHEY and CDR2 SVGEGT. The CDR3 bases are TGTGCCAGCAGTTGGGCGGGCACCTCTGGGGCCAACGTCCTGACTTTC. The encoded protein is CASSWAGTSGANVLTF.

This clonotype came up many times. J is TRBJ1-3 and V is TRBV6-5; 7 bases fit TRBD1. The ends lost 5 bases at V and 9 bases at J; junction bases unmatched: 7. Germline loops: CDR1 MNHEY, CDR2 SVGAGI. The CDR3 runs 13 residues. Written as DNA, the CDR3 is TGTGCCAGCAGTCCCACGACAGGGCTCACCATATATTTT. Protein: CASSPTTGLTIYF.

This clonotype was detected many times. The genes are TRBV27 and TRBJ2-7; 13 positions agree with TRBD2. This CDR3 has 15 amino acids. Germline values: CDR1 MNHEY, CDR2 SMNVEV (reference sequence). V lost 6 bases and J lost 5; bases outside the gene matches: 7. In nucleotides, the CDR3 is TGTGCCAGCAGACCGACTAGCGGGAGGTTCGACGAGCAGTACTTC. It encodes CASRPTSGRFDEQYF.

This clonotype was seen a handful of times. A junction boundary mismatches the germline segment, possibly from a read error. J is TRBJ1-2 and V is TRBV28; D remains ambiguous. The CDR3 is 10 residues long. Germline CDR1 reads MDHEN; CDR2 reads SYDVKM. The CDR3 loop is CASSHGREYF. The CDR3 DNA sequence: TGTGCCAGCAGTCACGGACGGGAATACTTC.

This clonotype was picked up many times. The rearrangement uses TRBV6-1 and TRBJ1-2, with D possibly TRBD1 on 6 matching bases. This CDR3 comprises 16 residues. V lost 2 bases to trimming and J lost 4 bases, with 17 bases between them. Germline CDR1 reads MNHNS; CDR2 reads SASEGT. This CDR3 is CASSESGDDRFYGYTF. Here the CDR3 DNA reads TGTGCCAGCAGTGAATCGGGAGATGACAGGTTCTATGGCTACACCTTC.

This clonotype was picked up many times. The chain has TRBV6-2 or TRBV6-3 and TRBJ1-5, with no clear D. The ends were cut back, 8 bases at V and 6 bases at J, with 11 bases in the middle. Germline V gene lookup returns CDR1 MNHEY and CDR2 SVGEGT. The CDR3 extends over 12 amino acids. The CDR3 loop is CASSEVGQPQHF. CDR3 coding DNA: TGTGCCAGCTCAGAGGTTGGTCAGCCCCAGCATTTT.

The sample holds many counts of this clonotype. The chain employs TRBV12-3 or TRBV12-4 and TRBJ2-7, with 7 bases matching TRBD1. The CDR3 is 14 amino acids. After removal of 2 bases from V and 2 bases from J, the junction contained 3 bases not matched to a gene. CDR3 loop: CASSLIDRAYEQYF. The CDR3 DNA reads TGTGCCAGCAGTTTAATAGACAGGGCCTACGAGCAGTACTTC.

This clonotype was observed at least ten times. The gene calls are TRBV11-1 and TRBJ1-1; no reliable D call. CDR3 length: 13 residues. Germline V CDR1 and CDR2: SGHAT, FQDESV (reference sequence). With 3 bases removed from V and 1 base from J, the gap between germline ends came to 6 bases. CDR3 loop: CASSFGRNTEAFF. CDR3 nucleotides: TGTGCCAGCAGCTTTGGCAGGAACACTGAAGCTTTCTTT.

In nucleotides, the CDR3 is TGCAGCGTTGAATTTCCTCTAAAACAGGGAATGAACACTGAAGCTTTCTTT. As protein: CSVEFPLKQGMNTEAFF. The chain couples TRBV29-1 to TRBJ1-1; D perhaps matches TRBD1 (6 bases). The CDR3 has 17 residues. Trimming shortened V by 2 bases and J by 0 bases, and 19 bases separated the two germline ends. Looked up from germline, CDR1 is SQVTM and CDR2 is ANQGSEA. The full variable domain, rest sourced from reference TRBV29-1 and TRBJ1-1, is SAVISQKPSRDICQRGTSLTIQCQVDSQVTMMFWYRQQPGQSLTLIATANQGSEATYESGFVIDKFPISRPNLTFSTLTVSNMSPEDSSIYLCSVEFPLKQGMNTEAFFGQGTRLTVV.

This clonotype was recorded at least ten times. The CDR3 loop is CASSQIPGRQRLYF. CDR3 DNA: TGCGCCAGCAGCCAGATCCCCGGACGGCAGAGATTGTACTTC. The genes are TRBV5-1 and TRBJ2-7; no clear D gene. Germline CDR1 is SGHRS and CDR2 is YFSETQ. V lost 4 bases and J 12 bases, leaving 23 bases between the germline ends. The CDR3 totals 14 residues.

The rearrangement links TRBV20-1 to TRBJ2-4; D may correspond to TRBD1 or TRBD2 (5 bases each). Trimming took 7 bases from V and 1 from J, leaving 11 bases between them. The CDR3 totals 13 residues. Germline CDR1 DFQATT, CDR2 SNEGSKA (reference sequence). The CDR3 nucleotides read TGCAGTGGTCGGGACGGGGCCAAAAACATTCAGTACTTC. Protein: CSGRDGAKNIQYF.

A single count supports this clonotype. The J gene is TRBJ1-1, the V gene TRBV12-3 or TRBV12-4; 9 bases match TRBD1. This CDR3 contains 12 residues. Trimming cost V 6 bases and J 14 bases; bases outside gene matches: 10. The CDR3 DNA reads TGTGCCAGCAGCACCTCCGGGACAGGGCAATTCTTT. Encoded protein: CASSTSGTGQFF.

At least ten counts were recorded for this clonotype. The chain joins TRBV7-2 to TRBJ2-2; 7 nucleotides line up with TRBD1. Germline V gives CDR1 SGHTA, CDR2 FQGNSA. Trimming took 4 bases from V and 4 from J; bases not matched to a gene: 18. CDR3 size: 19 residues. CDR3 bases: TGTGCCAGCAGCTCCAGCCCCCTAGACAGGGTGGGAAGCACCGGGGAGCTGTTTTTT. Translation: CASSSSPLDRVGSTGELFF.

This clonotype was seen ten or more times. V and J are TRBV9 and TRBJ1-1, with D possibly TRBD1 on 5 matching bases. The V end was cut by 6 bases, the J end by 1 base, with 13 bases between. This CDR3 spans 14 amino acids. CDR1 is SGDLS and CDR2 is YYNGEE in the germline V gene. The CDR3 loop is CASNRDGQNTEAFF. The CDR3 DNA reads TGTGCCAGCAACCGGGACGGACAGAACACTGAAGCTTTCTTT.

The gene calls are TRBV6-2 or TRBV6-3 and TRBJ1-5, with D perhaps TRBD1 (6 bases). The CDR3 has 14 residues. Per the germline V gene, CDR1 is MNHEY and CDR2 is SVGEGT. The germline V and J ends were trimmed by 6 bases and 4 bases, with 13 bases remaining between them. The CDR3 coding sequence is TGTGCCAGCAGCCCTGACAGGTTAAATCAGCCCCAGCATTTT. Protein: CASSPDRLNQPQHF.

This clonotype was observed many times. The rearrangement uses TRBV28 and TRBJ1-6; 8 nucleotides match TRBD1. The CDR3 spans 17 residues. Germline-derived CDR1 and CDR2 are MDHEN and SYDVKM. J lost 7 bases, V lost 1 base, and 9 bases had no gene match. The CDR3 protein is CASSLSSPTGDNSPLHF. DNA of the CDR3: TGTGCCAGCAGTTTATCCTCCCCGACAGGGGACAATTCACCCCTCCACTTT.

This clonotype appeared many times. This chain connects TRBV6-2 or TRBV6-3 to TRBJ2-7, with unresolved D. Per the germline V gene, CDR1 is MNHEY and CDR2 is SVGEGT. CDR3 length: 14 residues. V was clipped by 5 bases and J by 2 bases, with 13 bases between them. The CDR3 bases are TGTGCCAGCAGTGGCCAGAGGCAGACCTACGAGCAGTACTTC. Translating gives CASSGQRQTYEQYF.

Many counts were recorded for this clonotype. The V call is TRBV7-2, the J call TRBJ2-7, with D possibly TRBD1 on 6 matching bases. This CDR3 has 16 amino acids. Germline V gene sequence: CDR1 SGHTA, CDR2 FQGNSA. Between the trimmed V and J ends, which lost 1 base and 1 base, there was a span of 14 bases. The CDR3 DNA follows: TGTGCCAGCAGCTTAGACGGCAGGGGCTATTCCTACGAGCAGTACTTC. Translation: CASSLDGRGYSYEQYF.

This clonotype was seen ten or more times. The CDR3, as DNA: TGTGCCAGCAGCCCCCAAGGGCGGCATGGCTACACCTTC. This sequence encodes CASSPQGRHGYTF. The chain has TRBV7-2 and TRBJ1-2; D gene unclear. The CDR3 loop spans 13 amino acids. Trimming took off 5 bases at V and 6 bases at J, with 13 bases between the two ends. Germline V gene lookup returns CDR1 SGHTA and CDR2 FQGNSA.

The chain joins TRBV2 to TRBJ2-4, with 8 positions matching TRBD1. Germline V lookup: CDR1 SNHLY, CDR2 FYNNEI. Trimming at V came to 8 bases and at J to 2 bases, leaving 11 bases not matched to a gene. This CDR3 spans 16 amino acids. CDR3 residues: CASLGQEFSSKNIQYF. The CDR3 DNA reads as TGTGCCAGCCTGGGACAGGAGTTTTCTTCCAAAAACATTCAGTACTTC.